These 10 T cell receptor beta chains were sequenced from one sample in a study of STAT5B mutations in CD4+ large granular lymphocyte leukemia. TCRdb keeps only in-frame clones here, not all; method: immunoSEQ multiplex PCR. The table records about 30,000 clones, roughly 85% of them present only once. Sequenced: CD4+ T cells from blood buffy coats. Receptors were obtained from a human donor in good health.

This clone was seen a single time. This chain links TRBV27 with TRBJ2-2, with 7 bases identical to TRBD2. This CDR3 contains 15 residues. Germline values: CDR1 MNHEY, CDR2 SMNVEV (reference sequence). Germline trimming cut 8 bases from V and 5 bases from J; bases unmatched to any gene: 11. The CDR3 protein is CASASGTTITGELFF. CDR3 sequence (DNA): TGTGCCAGCGCATCCGGGACTACCATAACCGGGGAGCTGTTTTTT.

V usage is TRBV9 and J usage is TRBJ2-3, with 8 nucleotides matching TRBD2. This CDR3 spans 13 amino acids. The germline CDR1 and CDR2 sequences are SGDLS and YYNGEE. The CDR3 sequence: CASSGYITDTQYF. CDR3 nucleotides: TGTGCGTCTAGCGGGTACATCACAGATACGCAGTATTTT.

This chain uses TRBV14 with TRBJ2-3, with D perhaps being TRBD1 or TRBD2 (5 bases each). Between the trimmed V and J ends, which lost 1 base and 7 bases, there was a span of 15 bases. Germline CDR1 SGHDN, CDR2 FVKESK. The CDR3 contains 15 residues. CDR3 region: CASSQGGTLLHTQYF. DNA of the CDR3: TGTGCCAGCAGCCAAGGTGGGACCTTGCTACATACGCAGTATTTT.

The J gene is TRBJ2-1, the V gene TRBV19; 7 nucleotides line up with TRBD2. This CDR3 contains 17 residues. In germline, CDR1 is LNHDA, CDR2 SQIVND (reference sequence). Losses at the gene ends were 4 bases for V and 2 bases for J; bases not matched to a gene: 11. CDR3 nucleotide sequence: TGTGCCAGTAGTACCCGAAACTATCGGGAGGCCTACAATGAGCAGTTCTTC. Amino acids: CASSTRNYREAYNEQFF.

This chain connects TRBV4-3 to TRBJ2-1; 9 nucleotides match TRBD2. The J segment lost 3 bases and the V segment lost 0 bases, leaving 6 bases of the junction unmatched. The CDR3 contains 17 residues. Per the germline V gene, CDR1 is LGHNA and CDR2 is YSLEER. Written as DNA, the CDR3 is TGCGCCAGCAGCCAAGACAGGGCGGGAGGGGGCTACAATGAGCAGTTCTTC. Translation: CASSQDRAGGGYNEQFF.

This chain's CDR3 is CASILTTGTGDYEQYF. In DNA, the CDR3 is TGTGCCAGCATTTTGACCACCGGGACAGGGGATTACGAGCAGTACTTC. This chain uses TRBV28 with TRBJ2-7; 10 bases align to TRBD1. The CDR3 runs 16 residues. Germline loops: CDR1 MDHEN, CDR2 SYDVKM. Germline trimming cut 7 bases from V and 4 bases from J; bases unmatched to any gene: 13.

The chain joins TRBV7-2 to TRBJ1-2; D call uncertain. The germline V gene encodes CDR1 SGHTA and CDR2 FQGNSA. V was trimmed by 5 bases and J by 7 bases, leaving 14 bases between them. This CDR3 region has 13 residues. The CDR3 coding sequence is TGTGCCAGCAGCCTCCCGGGCCAAATTGGCTACACCTTC. Its translation is CASSLPGQIGYTF.

The V call is TRBV7-7, the J call TRBJ2-7; the D gene could be TRBD1 or TRBD2 (6 bases each). CDR3 length: 14 residues. CDR1 SSHAT and CDR2 FNYEAQ come from the germline V gene (reference sequence). CDR3 in DNA: TGTGCTAGCTCCCCTCGCGGGGCAGGGGACGAGCAGTACTTC. Protein: CASSPRGAGDEQYF.

The table lists this clone with a count of one. The chain recombines TRBV6-1 with TRBJ2-2; perhaps TRBD1 as D (6 bases). V was cut by 7 bases and J by 6 bases, with 12 bases left in between. From germline, CDR1 is MNHNS and CDR2 SASEGT. The CDR3 totals 13 residues. The chain's CDR3 is CASTRGDAGELFF. The CDR3 bases are TGTGCCAGCACCAGGGGCGATGCCGGGGAGCTGTTTTTT.

The chain combines TRBV14 with TRBJ2-3; D is uncertain. The CDR3 contains 13 residues. Germline lookup yields CDR1 SGHDN and CDR2 FVKESK. V shed 2 bases and J shed 8 bases, with 11 bases lying between them. CDR3 sequence reads: CASSQRFPGTQYF. CDR3 bases: TGTGCCAGCAGCCAACGCTTTCCGGGTACGCAGTATTTT.